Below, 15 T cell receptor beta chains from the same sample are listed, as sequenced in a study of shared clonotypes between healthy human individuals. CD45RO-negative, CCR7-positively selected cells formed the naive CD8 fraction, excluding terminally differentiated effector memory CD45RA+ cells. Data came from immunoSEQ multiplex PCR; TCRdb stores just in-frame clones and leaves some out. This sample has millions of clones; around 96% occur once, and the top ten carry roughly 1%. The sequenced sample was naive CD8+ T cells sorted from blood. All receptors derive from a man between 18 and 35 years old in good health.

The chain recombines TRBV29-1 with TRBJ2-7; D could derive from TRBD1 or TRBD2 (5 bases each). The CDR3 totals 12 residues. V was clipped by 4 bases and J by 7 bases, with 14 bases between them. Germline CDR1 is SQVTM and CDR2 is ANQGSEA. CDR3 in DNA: TGCAGCGTTGGCGGGCAGGGACGAGAGCAGTACTTC. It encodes CSVGGQGREQYF.

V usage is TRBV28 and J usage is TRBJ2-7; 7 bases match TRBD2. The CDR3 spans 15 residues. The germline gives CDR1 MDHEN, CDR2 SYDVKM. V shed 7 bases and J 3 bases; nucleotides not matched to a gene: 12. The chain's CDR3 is CASKRERGDYYEQYF. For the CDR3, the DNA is TGTGCCAGCAAAAGGGAGCGGGGCGATTACTACGAGCAGTACTTC. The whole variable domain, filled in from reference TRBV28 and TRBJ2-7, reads DVKVTQSSRYLVKRTGEKVFLECVQDMDHENMFWYRQDPGLGLRLIYFSYDVKMKEKGDIPEGYSVSREKKERFSLILESASTNQTSMYLCASKRERGDYYEQYFGPGTRLTVT.

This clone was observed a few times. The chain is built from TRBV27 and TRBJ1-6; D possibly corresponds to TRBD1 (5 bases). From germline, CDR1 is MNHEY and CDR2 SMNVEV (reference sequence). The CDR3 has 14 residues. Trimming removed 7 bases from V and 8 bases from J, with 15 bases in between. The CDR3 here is CASTLRWGDSPLHF. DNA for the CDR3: TGTGCCAGCACCCTGCGGTGGGGCGATTCACCCCTCCACTTT.

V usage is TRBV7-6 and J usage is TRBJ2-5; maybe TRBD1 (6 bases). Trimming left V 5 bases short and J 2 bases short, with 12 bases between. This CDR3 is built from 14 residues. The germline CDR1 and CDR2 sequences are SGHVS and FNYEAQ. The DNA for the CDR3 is TGTGCCAGCAGCCCACTCCAGGGGCAAGAGACCCAGTACTTC. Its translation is CASSPLQGQETQYF.

CDR3 residues: CASSLEAGALVEQYF. CDR3 DNA sequence: TGTGCCAGCAGCTTAGAAGCGGGGGCCCTCGTCGAGCAGTACTTC. The J gene is TRBJ2-7, the V gene TRBV7-8; 8 nucleotides line up with TRBD2. The ends lost 1 base at V and 6 bases at J; junction bases unmatched: 8. The CDR3 is 15 residues long. From germline, CDR1 is SGHVS and CDR2 FQNEAQ.

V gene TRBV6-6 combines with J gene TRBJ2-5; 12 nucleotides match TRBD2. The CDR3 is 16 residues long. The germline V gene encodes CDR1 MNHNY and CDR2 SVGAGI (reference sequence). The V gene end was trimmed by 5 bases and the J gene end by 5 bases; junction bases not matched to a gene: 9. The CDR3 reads CASSLGSTSGGETQYF. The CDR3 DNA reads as TGTGCCAGCAGTCTGGGCTCGACTAGCGGGGGTGAGACCCAGTACTTC.

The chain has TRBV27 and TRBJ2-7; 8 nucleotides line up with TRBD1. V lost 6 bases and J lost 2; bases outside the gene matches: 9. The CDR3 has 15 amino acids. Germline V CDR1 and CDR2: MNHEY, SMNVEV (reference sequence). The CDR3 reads CASSMGTGGPYEQYF. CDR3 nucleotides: TGTGCCAGCAGCATGGGCACAGGGGGACCCTACGAGCAGTACTTC.

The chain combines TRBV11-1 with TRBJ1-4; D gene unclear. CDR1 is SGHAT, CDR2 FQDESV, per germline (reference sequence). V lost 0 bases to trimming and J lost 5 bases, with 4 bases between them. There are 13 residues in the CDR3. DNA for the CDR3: TGTGCCAGCAGCTTAGCAGAGAATGAAAAACTGTTTTTT. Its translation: CASSLAENEKLFF.

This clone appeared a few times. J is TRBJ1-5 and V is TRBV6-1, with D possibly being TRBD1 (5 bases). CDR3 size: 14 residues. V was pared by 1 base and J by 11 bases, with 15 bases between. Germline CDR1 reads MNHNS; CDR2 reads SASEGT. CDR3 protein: CASSEGLGVWTQHF. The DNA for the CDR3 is TGTGCCAGCAGTGAAGGTTTGGGGGTCTGGACCCAGCATTTT.

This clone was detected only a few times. The CDR3 loop reads CASSLELTYEQYF. CDR3 nucleotides: TGCGCCAGCAGCTTGGAGTTAACCTACGAGCAGTACTTC. V usage is TRBV5-1 and J usage is TRBJ2-7; D unresolved. CDR3 length equals 13 residues. Germline V CDR1 and CDR2: SGHRS, YFSETQ. With 0 bases removed from V and 2 bases from J, the gap between germline ends came to 6 bases.

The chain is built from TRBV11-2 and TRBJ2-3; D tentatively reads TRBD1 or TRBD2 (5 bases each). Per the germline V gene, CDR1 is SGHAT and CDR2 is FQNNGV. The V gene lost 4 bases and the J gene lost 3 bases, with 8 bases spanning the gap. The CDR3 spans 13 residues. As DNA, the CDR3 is TGTGCCAGCAGCTCGGGACCTACAGATACGCAGTATTTT. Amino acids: CASSSGPTDTQYF.

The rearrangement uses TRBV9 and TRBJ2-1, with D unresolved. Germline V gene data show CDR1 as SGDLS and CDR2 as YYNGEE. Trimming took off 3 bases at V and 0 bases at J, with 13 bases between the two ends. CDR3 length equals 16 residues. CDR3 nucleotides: TGTGCCAGCAGCGGGAGACTGTTTAGCTCCTACAATGAGCAGTTCTTC. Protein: CASSGRLFSSYNEQFF.

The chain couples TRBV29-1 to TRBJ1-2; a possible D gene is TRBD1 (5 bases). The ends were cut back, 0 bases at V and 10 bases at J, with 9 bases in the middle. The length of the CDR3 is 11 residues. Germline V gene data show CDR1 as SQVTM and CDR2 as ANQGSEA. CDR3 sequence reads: CSVEELTAYTF. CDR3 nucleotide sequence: TGCAGCGTTGAAGAGCTGACAGCCTACACCTTC.

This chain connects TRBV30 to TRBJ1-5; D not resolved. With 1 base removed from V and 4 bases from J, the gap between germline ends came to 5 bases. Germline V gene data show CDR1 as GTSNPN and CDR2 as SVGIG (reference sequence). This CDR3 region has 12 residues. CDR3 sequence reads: CAWSDINQPQHF. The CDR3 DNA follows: TGTGCCTGGAGTGACATTAATCAGCCCCAGCATTTT.

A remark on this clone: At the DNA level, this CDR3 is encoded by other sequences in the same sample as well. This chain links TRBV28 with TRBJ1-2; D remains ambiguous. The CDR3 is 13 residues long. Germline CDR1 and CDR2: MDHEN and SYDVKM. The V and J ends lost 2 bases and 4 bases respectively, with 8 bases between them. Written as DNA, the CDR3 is TGTGCCAGCAGTTTACGGGGTGGCTATGGCTACACCTTC. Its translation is CASSLRGGYGYTF.